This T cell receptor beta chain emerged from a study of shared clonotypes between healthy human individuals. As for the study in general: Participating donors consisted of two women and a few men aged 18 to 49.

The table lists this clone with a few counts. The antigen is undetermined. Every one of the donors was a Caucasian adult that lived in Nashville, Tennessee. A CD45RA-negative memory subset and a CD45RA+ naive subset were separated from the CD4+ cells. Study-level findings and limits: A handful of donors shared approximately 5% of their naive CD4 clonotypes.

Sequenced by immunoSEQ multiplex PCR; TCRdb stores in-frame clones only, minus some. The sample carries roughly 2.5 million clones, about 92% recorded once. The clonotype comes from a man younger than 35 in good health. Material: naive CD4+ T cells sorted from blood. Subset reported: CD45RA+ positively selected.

CDR3 nucleotide sequence: TGCGCCAGCGCCATGGTTGACTATGGCTACACCTTC. Encoded protein: CASAMVDYGYTF. The chain carries TRBV5-1 and TRBJ1-2; D unresolved. The germline gives CDR1 SGHRS, CDR2 YFSETQ. The CDR3 spans 12 residues. V dropped 7 bases and J dropped 3 bases, with 10 bases sitting between them.